These 13 T cell receptor beta chains share one sample of origin, sequenced in a study of cytotoxic CD8 clonotypes in ibrutinib-treated CLL. The repertoire was sequenced with immunoSEQ multiplex PCR; TCRdb's copy has only in-frame clones and lacks some. The sample records roughly 130,000 clones, about four fifths being singletons. This specimen was PBMCs, taken after 12 months of ibrutinib treatment. These receptors were taken from a human donor with chronic lymphocytic leukemia.

The chain combines TRBV7-8 with TRBJ1-4, with TRBD1 identical over 7 bases. This CDR3 has 14 residues. CDR1 and CDR2 (germline): SGHVS, FQNEAQ. V was pared by 5 bases and J by 8 bases, with 8 bases of the junction left unmatched. Here the CDR3 reads CASSRRQGGEKLFF. DNA of the CDR3: TGTGCCAGCAGCCGACGACAGGGTGGCGAAAAACTGTTTTTT.

In its sample, this clone was seen once. The CDR3 coding sequence is TGTGCCAGCAGCGTAGATCCAGATATGAACACTGAAGCTTTCTTT. Protein product: CASSVDPDMNTEAFF. The chain couples TRBV9 to TRBJ1-1; no firm D call. Germline assignment: CDR1 SGDLS and CDR2 YYNGEE. V was clipped by 0 bases and J by 0 bases, with 9 bases between them. The CDR3 has 15 residues.

In this sample, this clone turned up a few times. This rearrangement joins TRBV27 to TRBJ1-1; no definite D call. The V end was cut by 0 bases, the J end by 7 bases, with 6 bases between. This CDR3 contains 12 residues. Germline V gene sequence: CDR1 MNHEY, CDR2 SMNVEV (reference sequence). CDR3 loop: CASSLSRGEAFF. The CDR3, as DNA: TGTGCCAGCAGTTTATCTCGGGGTGAAGCTTTCTTT.

V is TRBV5-6 and J is TRBJ2-7; D not certain. Germline CDR1 SGHDT, CDR2 YYEEEE. This CDR3 is built from 12 residues. V was cut by 1 base and J by 1 base, with 3 bases left in between. This chain's CDR3 is CASSLTSYEQYF. The CDR3, as DNA: TGTGCCAGCAGCTTGACGTCCTACGAGCAGTACTTC.

This chain links TRBV28 with TRBJ2-1; 10 bases map to TRBD2. Germline V gene lookup returns CDR1 MDHEN and CDR2 SYDVKM. The CDR3 totals 16 residues. Trimming took 4 bases from V and 6 from J; bases not matched to a gene: 9. For the CDR3, the DNA is TGTGCCAGCAGTTACTATAGCGGGAGGCGGATCAATGAGCAGTTCTTC. Translation gives CASSYYSGRRINEQFF. Together with reference TRBV28 and TRBJ2-1, the CDR3 gives the full variable domain: DVKVTQSSRYLVKRTGEKVFLECVQDMDHENMFWYRQDPGLGLRLIYFSYDVKMKEKGDIPEGYSVSREKKERFSLILESASTNQTSMYLCASSYYSGRRINEQFFGPGTRLTVL.

This chain links TRBV4-3 with TRBJ2-2; maybe TRBD1 (6 bases). Trimming took 1 base from V and 3 from J, leaving 9 bases between them. The CDR3 extends over 15 amino acids. Germline CDR1 LGHNA, CDR2 YSLEER. CDR3 nucleotides: TGCGCCAGCAGCCAAGTACAGGGCCACACCGGGGAGCTGTTTTTT. As protein: CASSQVQGHTGELFF.

This clone was seen ten or more times. This chain uses TRBV7-6 with TRBJ1-1, with TRBD1 matching over 8 bases. V gave up 5 bases and J gave up 5 bases; unmatched junction bases: 13. The CDR3 covers 16 residues. Per germline, CDR1 SGHVS and CDR2 FNYEAQ. The CDR3 spells CASSIHDRGARTEAFF. CDR3 coding DNA: TGTGCCAGCAGCATCCATGACAGGGGAGCTAGGACTGAAGCTTTCTTT.

This clone has more than one count but fewer than ten. This chain connects TRBV2 to TRBJ1-5; no firm D call. V gave up 4 bases and J gave up 3 bases, with 13 bases separating them. Germline values: CDR1 SNHLY, CDR2 FYNNEI. The CDR3 runs to 15 residues. The CDR3 reads CASSGPGSNNQPQHF. CDR3 sequence (DNA): TGTGCCAGCAGTGGCCCGGGGAGCAACAATCAGCCCCAGCATTTT.

The chain links TRBV7-9 to TRBJ2-3; D remains unclear. The CDR3 contains 11 residues. CDR1 and CDR2 from the germline V gene are SEHNR and FQNEAQ (reference sequence). The V gene lost 5 bases and the J gene lost 2 bases, with 2 bases spanning the gap. The CDR3 DNA is TGTGCCAGCAGCAACACAGATACGCAGTATTTT. This translates into CASSNTDTQYF.

The rearrangement links TRBV28 to TRBJ2-7; D gene ambiguous. Germline CDR1 and CDR2: MDHEN and SYDVKM. The CDR3 totals 13 residues. Trimming shortened V by 3 bases and J by 2 bases, and 8 bases separated the two germline ends. CDR3 sequence: CASSFFGPYEQYF. The DNA for the CDR3 is TGTGCCAGCAGTTTTTTCGGACCCTACGAGCAGTACTTC.

The V call is TRBV9, the J call TRBJ1-4, with 7 bases that match TRBD1. From germline, CDR1 is SGDLS and CDR2 YYNGEE. The CDR3 runs 15 residues. V gave up 4 bases and J gave up 2 bases; unmatched junction bases: 5. The CDR3 loop is CASSSRGRTNEKLFF. The CDR3, as DNA: TGTGCCAGCAGCTCGAGGGGGCGGACTAATGAAAAACTGTTTTTT. The entire variable domain, with the rest obtained from reference TRBV9 and TRBJ1-4, is as follows: DSGVTQTPKHLITATGQRVTLRCSPRSGDLSVYWYQQSLDQGLQFLIQYYNGEERAKGNILERFSAQQFPDLHSELNLSSLELGDSALYFCASSSRGRTNEKLFFGSGTQLSVL.

The V call is TRBV11-1, the J call TRBJ2-1; TRBD2 matches 13 bases. The CDR3 covers 15 residues. Losses at the gene ends were 6 bases for V and 5 bases for J; bases not matched to a gene: 4. From germline, CDR1 is SGHAT and CDR2 FQDESV (reference sequence). This CDR3 is CASSWTSGGNNEQFF. The CDR3 coding sequence is TGTGCCAGCAGTTGGACTAGCGGGGGAAACAATGAGCAGTTCTTC.

In its sample, this clone was seen a few times. This chain uses TRBV5-1 with TRBJ1-3; D ambiguous. Germline V gene sequence: CDR1 SGHRS, CDR2 YFSETQ. CDR3 size: 13 residues. Trimming cost V 8 bases and J 0 bases, with 9 bases left between them. CDR3 region: CASRGVSGNTIYF. The CDR3 nucleotides are TGCGCCAGTCGGGGAGTCTCTGGAAACACCATATATTTT.